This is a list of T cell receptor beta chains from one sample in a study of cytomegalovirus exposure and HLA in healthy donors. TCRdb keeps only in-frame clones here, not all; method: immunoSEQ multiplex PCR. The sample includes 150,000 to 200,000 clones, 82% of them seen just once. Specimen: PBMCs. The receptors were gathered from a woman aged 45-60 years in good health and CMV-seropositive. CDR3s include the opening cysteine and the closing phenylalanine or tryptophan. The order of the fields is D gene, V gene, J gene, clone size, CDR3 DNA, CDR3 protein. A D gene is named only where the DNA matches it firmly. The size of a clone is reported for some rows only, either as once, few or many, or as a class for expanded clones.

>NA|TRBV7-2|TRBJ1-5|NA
TGTGCCAGCAGCTCCTTTATTAGTAGCAATCAGCCCCAGCATTTT
CASSSFISSNQPQHF
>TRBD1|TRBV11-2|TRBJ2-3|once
TGTGCCAGCAGCTTAGCCGGGAGACAGGGGCGAAGCACAGATACGCAGTATTTT
CASSLAGRQGRSTDTQYF
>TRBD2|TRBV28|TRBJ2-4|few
TGTGCCAGCAGTCCACTACCCCTCTTGGTAGCGGGGGGAGCCATTCAGTACTTC
CASSPLPLLVAGGAIQYF
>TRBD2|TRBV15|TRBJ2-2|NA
TGTGCCACCAGCAGAGCTCCCCTAGCGGGGAACACCGGGGAGCTGTTTTTT
CATSRAPLAGNTGELFF
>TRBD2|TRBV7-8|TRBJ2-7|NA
TGTGCCAGCAGCCCGCTGGGACTAGCCTACGAGCAGTACTTC
CASSPLGLAYEQYF
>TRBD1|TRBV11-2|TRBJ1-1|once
TGTGCCAGCAGTCCAACAGGGGGATATACTGAAGCTTTCTTT
CASSPTGGYTEAFF
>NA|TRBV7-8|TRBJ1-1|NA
TGTGCCAGCAGCCCCAGGCAAATGAACACTGAAGCTTTCTTT
CASSPRQMNTEAFF
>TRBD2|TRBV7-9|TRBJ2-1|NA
TGTGCCAGCAGCCAAAGCGGGAGGGTTTACAATGAGCAGTTCTTC
CASSQSGRVYNEQFF
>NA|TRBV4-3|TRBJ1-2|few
TGCGCCAGCAGCCAAGACCGTGCGAACTATGGCTACACCTTC
CASSQDRANYGYTF
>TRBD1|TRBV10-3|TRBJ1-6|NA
TGTGCCATCAGTGAGTCGACAGGGCGGAATTCACCCCTCCACTTT
CAISESTGRNSPLHF
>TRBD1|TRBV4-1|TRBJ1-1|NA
TGCGCCAGCAGCTTTCCGGGACAGGGTGCCACTGAAGCTTTCTTT
CASSFPGQGATEAFF
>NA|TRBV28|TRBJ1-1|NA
TGTGCCGTAAGCCCCCCTCAGAACACTGAAGCTTTCTTT
CAVSPPQNTEAFF
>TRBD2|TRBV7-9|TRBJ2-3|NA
TGTGCCAGCAGCCCGAGACTAGCGGGAAGCACAGATACGCAGTATTTT
CASSPRLAGSTDTQYF
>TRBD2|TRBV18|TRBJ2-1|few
TGTGCCAGCTCACTCCCGGGACTAGCGGGAGTTAATGAGCAGTTCTTC
CASSLPGLAGVNEQFF
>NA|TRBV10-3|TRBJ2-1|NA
TGTGCCATCAGTGATTTTGGGGGGGGCAGGGGAGCGAATGAGCAGTTCTTC
CAISDFGGGRGANEQFF
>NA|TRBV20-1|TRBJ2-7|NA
TGCAGTGCTGAACAGGGCTACGAGCAGTACTTC
CSAEQGYEQYF
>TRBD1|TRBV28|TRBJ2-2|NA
TGTGCCAGCAGGCTAGGGACAGGGGGCGCAGGCGGGGAGCTGTTTTTT
CASRLGTGGAGGELFF
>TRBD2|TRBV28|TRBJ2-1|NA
TGTGCCAGCAACATTCCGGGACTAGGGGGAAATGAGCAGTTCTTC
CASNIPGLGGNEQFF
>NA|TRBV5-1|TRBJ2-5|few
TGCGCCAGCAGCTTTACGGCCAGGTCGGGGGACCAGTACTTC
CASSFTARSGDQYF
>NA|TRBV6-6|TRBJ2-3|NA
TGTGCCAGCAGTTATACGACAGGTGGGGGAGATACGCAGTATTTT
CASSYTTGGGDTQYF
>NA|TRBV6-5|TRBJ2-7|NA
TGTGCCAGCAGTTCAAGTCAGGCCTACAGAAACGAGCAGTACTTC
CASSSSQAYRNEQYF
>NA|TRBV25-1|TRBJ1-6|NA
TGTGCCAGCAGGGAGGTGACTAATTCACCCCTCCACTTT
CASREVTNSPLHF
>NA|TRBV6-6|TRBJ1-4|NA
TGTGCCAGCAGTTCCCCGGGGGAAAAACTGTTTTTT
CASSSPGEKLFF
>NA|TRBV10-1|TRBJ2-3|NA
TGCGCCAGCAGTGAGTCGAGACTAGGGGATCCAGATACGCAGTATTTT
CASSESRLGDPDTQYF
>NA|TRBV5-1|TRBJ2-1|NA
TGCGCCAGCAGCTTGGGGCAGGCTGAGCAGTTCTTC
CASSLGQAEQFF
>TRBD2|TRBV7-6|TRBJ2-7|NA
TGTGCCAGCAGTCTTGGGACTAGCGGGAGCCGGATACCACCCTACGAGCAGTACTTC
CASSLGTSGSRIPPYEQYF
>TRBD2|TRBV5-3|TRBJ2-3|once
TGTGCCAGAAGCCACGGAGGGACTAGCGGGGGGTCAGATACGCAGTATTTT
CARSHGGTSGGSDTQYF
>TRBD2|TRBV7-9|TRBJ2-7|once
TGTGCCAGCAGCGGGGGGGGTTCGCGGGGGACCTACGAGCAGTACTTC
CASSGGGSRGTYEQYF
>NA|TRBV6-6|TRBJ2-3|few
TGTGCCAGCAGTTACTCGTGGCAGGGGGGAGATACGCAGTATTTT
CASSYSWQGGDTQYF
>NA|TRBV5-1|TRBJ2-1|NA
TGCGCCAGCAGCTTGGGCCCTGAGCGGGTCCAGCCCTACAATGAGCAGTTCTTC
CASSLGPERVQPYNEQFF
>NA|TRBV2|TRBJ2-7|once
TGTGCCACCGCGGGACAGACGATTACCTACGAGCAGTACTTC
CATAGQTITYEQYF
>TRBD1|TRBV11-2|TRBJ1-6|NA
TGTGCCAGCAGCTCGGACAGGGCCAATTCACCCCTCCACTTT
CASSSDRANSPLHF
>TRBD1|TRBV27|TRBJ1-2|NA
TGTGCCAGCAGCCGGACAGGGTATGGCTACACCTTC
CASSRTGYGYTF
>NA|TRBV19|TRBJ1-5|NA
TGTGCCAGTAGTCCGGCGGTCAATCAGCCCCAGCATTTT
CASSPAVNQPQHF
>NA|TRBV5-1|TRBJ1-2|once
TGCGCCAGCAGCTTCGACAGGTCCTATGGCTACACCTTC
CASSFDRSYGYTF
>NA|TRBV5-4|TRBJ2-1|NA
TGTGCCAGCAGCCCAAGTTCAGGTGCCTACAATGAGCAGTTCTTC
CASSPSSGAYNEQFF
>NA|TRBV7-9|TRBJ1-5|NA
TGTGCCAGCAGCTTAGCGGCGGGGCAGATCAATCAGCCCCAGCATTTT
CASSLAAGQINQPQHF
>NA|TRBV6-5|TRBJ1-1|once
TGTGCCAGCAGCCCCATGAACACTGAAGCTTTCTTT
CASSPMNTEAFF
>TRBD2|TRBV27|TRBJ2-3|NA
TGTGCCAGCAGTTTTAGCGGGAGGGACACAGATACGCAGTATTTT
CASSFSGRDTDTQYF
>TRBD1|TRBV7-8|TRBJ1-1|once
TGTGCCAGCAGCCCCCAAGGGGGCGCTTACACTGAAGCTTTCTTT
CASSPQGGAYTEAFF
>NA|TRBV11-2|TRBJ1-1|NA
TGTGCCAGCACCAAAGGGGGGGGCCCTGCAGCGGGCACTGAAGCTTTCTTT
CASTKGGGPAAGTEAFF
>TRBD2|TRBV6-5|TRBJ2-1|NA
TGTGCCAGCAAGGGACTAGCGTTTAATGAGCAGTTCTTC
CASKGLAFNEQFF
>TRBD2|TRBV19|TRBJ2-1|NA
TGTGCCAGTAGTACTTCTAGCGGTATATACTATGAGCAGTTCTTC
CASSTSSGIYYEQFF
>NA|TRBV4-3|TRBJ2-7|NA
TGCGCCAGCAGCCAAGATCAAAAGGGGACCTACGAGCAGTACTTC
CASSQDQKGTYEQYF
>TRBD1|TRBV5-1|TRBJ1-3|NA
TGCGCCAGCAGCTTGGAAGTGACAGGGGTAAACACCATATATTTT
CASSLEVTGVNTIYF
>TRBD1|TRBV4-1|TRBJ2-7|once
TGCGCCAGCAGCCAAGAGGACAGGGTGACCTACGAGCAGTACTTC
CASSQEDRVTYEQYF
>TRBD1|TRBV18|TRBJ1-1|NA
TGTGCCAGCTCACGACAGACAGGGGTCAACACTGAAGCTTTCTTT
CASSRQTGVNTEAFF
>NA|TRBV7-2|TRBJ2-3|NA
TGTGCCAGCAGCTTAGTGGCAGGGACAGATACGCAGTATTTT
CASSLVAGTDTQYF
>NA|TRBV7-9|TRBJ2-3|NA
TGTGCCAGCAGCCCTCAGGGAGGCATAGATACGCAGTATTTT
CASSPQGGIDTQYF